The 8 T cell receptor beta chains presented below share a single source sample, sequenced in a study of T-cell memory formation after mild COVID-19 (dated by TCRdb to 2020 to 2022). Library prep was done by 5' RACE. Data came from an Illumina NovaSeq 6000. TCRdb's own reprocessing of the public reads used fastp at Q25 and MiXCR and kept productive beta chains. Every CDR3 protein is listed once, alongside the most common genes and DNA of its rows. Within this sample are some 100,000 distinct CDR3 sequences, with approximately 12% of them counted one time only. The top ten clones comprise roughly 40% of the sample. The sample was PBMCs or a T cell subset sorted from them (not recorded which). These receptors were obtained from a man aged 18 to 30 who had mild COVID-19 (a few samples of this study predate the infection). The sample titles of this study are shuffled in the database, so cell type and time point are left out; the donor was told from shared clones.

This clonotype was recorded a few times. This chain links TRBV9 with TRBJ1-1; maybe TRBD1 (5 bases). V gave up 3 bases and J gave up 4 bases, with 22 bases separating them. The CDR3 has 17 residues. Per the germline V gene, CDR1 is SGDLS and CDR2 is YYNGEE. CDR3 sequence (DNA): TGTGCCAGCAGCGCGAAGTGGGGGGAGACTGAGAGCACTGAAGCTTTCTTT. This encodes CASSAKWGETESTEAFF.

This clonotype has a handful of counts. This chain uses TRBV2 with TRBJ2-5; D gene uncertain. This CDR3 region has 12 residues. V dropped 7 bases and J dropped 2 bases, with 8 bases sitting between them. Germline CDR1 reads SNHLY; CDR2 reads FYNNEI. The CDR3 DNA reads as TGTGCCAGCATGGGCAGTCAAGAGACCCAGTACTTC. Its translation: CASMGSQETQYF.

The rearrangement uses TRBV9 and TRBJ2-3; TRBD2 matches at 10 bases. This CDR3 is built from 16 residues. Unmatched junction bases numbered 7, after V lost 0 bases and J lost 6 bases. The germline V gene has CDR1 SGDLS and CDR2 YYNGEE. The CDR3 region is CASSVEAGGPMDTQYF. In DNA form, the CDR3 reads TGTGCCAGCAGCGTAGAAGCGGGGGGGCCGATGGATACGCAGTATTTT.

This clonotype showed up just a few times. The CDR3 region is CASSQAPASNQPQHF. The CDR3 DNA reads as TGCGCCAGCAGCCAGGCCCCGGCTAGCAATCAGCCCCAGCATTTT. J is TRBJ1-5 and V is TRBV4-1; D unclear. CDR1 is MGHRA and CDR2 is YSYEKL in the germline V gene. The CDR3 length is 15 residues. V was clipped by 3 bases and J by 0 bases, with 9 bases between them.

The sample holds a few counts of this clonotype. The chain joins TRBV12-3 or TRBV12-4 to TRBJ1-2, with D tentatively TRBD1 (6 bases). V lost 6 bases to trimming and J lost 4 bases, with 18 bases between them. The CDR3 covers 15 residues. Written as DNA, the CDR3 is TGTGCCAGCAGCCTAGAAAATGTAGGGGGCTATGGCTACACCTTC. As protein: CASSLENVGGYGYTF.

This clonotype was detected many times. V gene TRBV11-2 combines with J gene TRBJ2-7; no reliable D call. The germline V gene encodes CDR1 SGHAT and CDR2 FQNNGV. V lost 8 bases and J lost 4, with 12 bases in between. The CDR3 consists of 12 residues. DNA of the CDR3: TGTGCCAGCCTTGGCTGGGGATACGAGCAGTACTTC. This gives the protein CASLGWGYEQYF.

The CDR3 is CSVGPAGGPYEQYF. The CDR3 DNA reads TGCAGCGTGGGCCCAGCGGGGGGACCCTACGAGCAGTACTTC. J is TRBJ2-7 and V is TRBV29-1, with TRBD2 matching over 9 bases. The CDR3 runs to 14 residues. CDR1 SQVTM and CDR2 ANQGSEA come from the germline V gene. J gave up 2 bases and V 6 bases, and 8 bases lay outside the gene matches.

V usage is TRBV9 and J usage is TRBJ1-1; the D is unclear. The germline V gene has CDR1 SGDLS and CDR2 YYNGEE. The CDR3 is made up of 12 amino acids. The V gene lost 4 bases and the J gene lost 0 bases, with 4 bases spanning the gap. CDR3 sequence reads: CASSKLNTEAFF. The CDR3 nucleotides read TGTGCCAGCAGCAAGCTGAACACTGAAGCTTTCTTT. The full variable domain, rest sourced from reference TRBV9 and TRBJ1-1, is DSGVTQTPKHLITATGQRVTLRCSPRSGDLSVYWYQQSLDQGLQFLIQYYNGEERAKGNILERFSAQQFPDLHSELNLSSLELGDSALYFCASSKLNTEAFFGQGTRLTVV.